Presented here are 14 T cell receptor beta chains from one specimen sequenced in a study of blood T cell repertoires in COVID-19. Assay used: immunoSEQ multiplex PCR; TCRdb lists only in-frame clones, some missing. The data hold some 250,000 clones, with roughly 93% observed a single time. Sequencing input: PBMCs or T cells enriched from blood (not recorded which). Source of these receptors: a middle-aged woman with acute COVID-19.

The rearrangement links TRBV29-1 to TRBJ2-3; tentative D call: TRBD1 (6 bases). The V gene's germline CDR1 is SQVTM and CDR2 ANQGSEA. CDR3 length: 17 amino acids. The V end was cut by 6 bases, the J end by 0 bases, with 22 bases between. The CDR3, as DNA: TGCAGCGTACACGGACAGCTCCGACATTTAAGCACAGATACGCAGTATTTT. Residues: CSVHGQLRHLSTDTQYF.

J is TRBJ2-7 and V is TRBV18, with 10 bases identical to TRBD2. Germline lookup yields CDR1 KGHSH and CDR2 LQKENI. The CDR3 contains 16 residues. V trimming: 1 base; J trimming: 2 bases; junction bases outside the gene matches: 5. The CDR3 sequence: CASSPRVTSGTYEQYF. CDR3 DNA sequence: TGTGCCAGCTCACCACGCGTCACTAGCGGGACCTACGAGCAGTACTTC.

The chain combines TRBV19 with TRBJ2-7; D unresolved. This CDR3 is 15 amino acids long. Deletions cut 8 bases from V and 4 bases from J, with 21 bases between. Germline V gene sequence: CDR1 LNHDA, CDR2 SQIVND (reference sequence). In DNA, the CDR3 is TGTGCCAGTTCTCCCGAGTTTGCCCGTTGGTACGAGCAGTACTTC. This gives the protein CASSPEFARWYEQYF.

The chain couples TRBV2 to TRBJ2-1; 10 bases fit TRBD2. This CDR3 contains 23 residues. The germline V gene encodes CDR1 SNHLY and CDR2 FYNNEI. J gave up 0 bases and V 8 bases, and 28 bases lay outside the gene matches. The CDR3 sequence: CASAVAQGPKRGGRESSYNEQFF. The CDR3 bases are TGTGCCAGCGCCGTCGCACAGGGTCCTAAGCGGGGGGGAAGAGAGAGCTCCTACAATGAGCAGTTCTTC.

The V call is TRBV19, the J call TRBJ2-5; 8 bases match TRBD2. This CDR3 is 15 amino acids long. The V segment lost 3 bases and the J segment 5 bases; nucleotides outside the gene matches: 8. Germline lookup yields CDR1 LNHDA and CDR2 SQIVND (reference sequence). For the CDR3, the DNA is TGTGCCAGTAGTATTGCCGCGGGAGGATGGGAGACCCAGTACTTC. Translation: CASSIAAGGWETQYF.

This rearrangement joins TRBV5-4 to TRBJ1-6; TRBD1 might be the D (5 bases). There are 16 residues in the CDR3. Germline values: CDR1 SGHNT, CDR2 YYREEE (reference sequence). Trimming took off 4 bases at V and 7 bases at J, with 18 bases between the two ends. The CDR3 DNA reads TGTGCCAGCAGCCCCTCGGGTTGGGGCGAAAATTCACCCCTCCACTTT. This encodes CASSPSGWGENSPLHF.

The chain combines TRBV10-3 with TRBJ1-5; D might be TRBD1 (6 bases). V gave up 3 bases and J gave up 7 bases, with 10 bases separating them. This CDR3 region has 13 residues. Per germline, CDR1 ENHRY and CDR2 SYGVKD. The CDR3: CAISDQGTQPQHF. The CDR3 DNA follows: TGTGCCATCAGTGATCAGGGGACGCAGCCCCAGCATTTT.

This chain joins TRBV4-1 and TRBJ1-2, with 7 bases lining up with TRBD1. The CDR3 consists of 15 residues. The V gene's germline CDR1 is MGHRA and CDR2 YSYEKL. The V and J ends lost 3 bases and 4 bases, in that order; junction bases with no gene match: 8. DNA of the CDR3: TGCGCCAGCAGCCAGCAAGAGGGGGCCCCCTATGGCTACACCTTC. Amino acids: CASSQQEGAPYGYTF.

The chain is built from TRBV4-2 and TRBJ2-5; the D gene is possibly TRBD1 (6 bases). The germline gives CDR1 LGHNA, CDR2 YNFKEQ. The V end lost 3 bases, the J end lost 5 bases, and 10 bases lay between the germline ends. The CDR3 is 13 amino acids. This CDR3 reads CASSQGATETQYF. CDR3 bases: TGTGCCAGCAGCCAGGGGGCTACGGAGACCCAGTACTTC.

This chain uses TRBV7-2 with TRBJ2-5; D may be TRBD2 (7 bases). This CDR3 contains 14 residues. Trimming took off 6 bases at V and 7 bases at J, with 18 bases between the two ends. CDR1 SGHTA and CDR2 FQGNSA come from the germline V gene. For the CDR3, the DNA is TGTGCCAGCAGACCGCTAGAGGGGGGGAGGACCCAGTACTTC. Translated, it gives CASRPLEGGRTQYF.

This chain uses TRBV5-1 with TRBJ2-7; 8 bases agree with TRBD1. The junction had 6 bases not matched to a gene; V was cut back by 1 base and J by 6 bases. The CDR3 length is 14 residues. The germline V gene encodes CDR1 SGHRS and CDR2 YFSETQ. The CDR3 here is CASSLSDRGREQYF. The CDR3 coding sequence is TGCGCCAGCAGCTTGTCAGACAGGGGACGCGAGCAGTACTTC.

DNA of the CDR3: TGCGCCACCCTACAGGGACAGTCCCTTGATGAGCAGTTCTTC. Its translation: CATLQGQSLDEQFF. This rearrangement joins TRBV10-2 to TRBJ2-1; 7 nucleotides match TRBD1. CDR3 length: 14 residues. CDR1 is WSHSY, CDR2 SAAADI, per germline. V was pared by 10 bases and J by 8 bases, with 14 bases of the junction left unmatched.

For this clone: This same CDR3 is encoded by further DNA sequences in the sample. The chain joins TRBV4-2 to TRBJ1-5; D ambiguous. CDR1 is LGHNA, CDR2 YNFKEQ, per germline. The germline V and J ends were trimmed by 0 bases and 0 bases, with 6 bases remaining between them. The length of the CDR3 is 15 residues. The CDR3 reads CASSQDRGSNQPQHF. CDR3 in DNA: TGTGCCAGCAGCCAAGACCGGGGTAGCAATCAGCCCCAGCATTTT.

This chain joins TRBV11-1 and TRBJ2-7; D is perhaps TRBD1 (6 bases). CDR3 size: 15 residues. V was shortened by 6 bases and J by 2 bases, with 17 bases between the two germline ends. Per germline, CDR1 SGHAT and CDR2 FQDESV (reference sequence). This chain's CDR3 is CASSSGQGRTYEQYF. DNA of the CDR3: TGTGCCAGCAGTAGTGGGCAGGGGCGTACCTACGAGCAGTACTTC.